This is a list of T cell receptor beta chains from one sample in a study of cytomegalovirus exposure and HLA in healthy donors. Produced via immunoSEQ multiplex PCR; TCRdb's table is partial and in-frame only. This sample contains roughly 69,000 clones. The sample was PBMCs. The receptors were gathered from a woman younger than 45 in good health and CMV-seronegative. Both conserved end residues are part of each CDR3. The D gene is left open where the match is weak.

j_gene: TRBJ2-1
v_gene: TRBV27
d_gene: NA
CDR3nt: TGTGCCAGCAGTTTATCGAGGCTCGGCGTCCAGGAGCAGTTCTTC
CDR3aa: CASSLSRLGVQEQFF

j_gene: TRBJ1-1
v_gene: TRBV11-2
d_gene: TRBD1
CDR3nt: TGTGCCAGCAGCTTAGGAGGGGGCAGGACTGAAGCTTTCTTT
CDR3aa: CASSLGGGRTEAFF

j_gene: TRBJ2-3
v_gene: TRBV9
d_gene: TRBD2
CDR3nt: TGTGCCAGCAGCGTATCTACTAGCGGGGGGGCGGAAGATACGCAGTATTTT
CDR3aa: CASSVSTSGGAEDTQYF

j_gene: TRBJ2-5
v_gene: TRBV5-1
d_gene: NA
CDR3nt: TGCGCCAGCAGCTTGCAGGAGGGGGACTACGTGGAGACCCAGTACTTC
CDR3aa: CASSLQEGDYVETQYF

j_gene: TRBJ1-3
v_gene: TRBV4-2
d_gene: NA
CDR3nt: TGTGCCAGCAGCCAACCTTCGAGCTCTGGAAACACCATATATTTT
CDR3aa: CASSQPSSSGNTIYF

j_gene: TRBJ2-5
v_gene: TRBV28
d_gene: NA
CDR3nt: TGTGCCAGCAGTTCCCTCGGGGGGCCCCCGTACTTC
CDR3aa: CASSSLGGPPYF

j_gene: TRBJ2-2
v_gene: TRBV4-3
d_gene: TRBD2
CDR3nt: TGCGCCAGCAGCCACCGAGTAGGAGCGGGGGCTATTACCGGGGAGCTGTTTTTT
CDR3aa: CASSHRVGAGAITGELFF

j_gene: TRBJ1-1
v_gene: TRBV30
d_gene: NA
CDR3nt: TGTGCCTGGGACTTGGGGGGGCAGGCTGAAGCTTTCTTT
CDR3aa: CAWDLGGQAEAFF

j_gene: TRBJ1-3
v_gene: TRBV30
d_gene: TRBD1
CDR3nt: TGTGCCTGGAGGGGACAGGGGGCGTCTGGAAACACCATATATTTT
CDR3aa: CAWRGQGASGNTIYF

j_gene: TRBJ2-5
v_gene: TRBV30
d_gene: TRBD1
CDR3nt: TGTGCCTTGCTAGGACAGGGTCGGACCCAGTACTTC
CDR3aa: CALLGQGRTQYF

j_gene: TRBJ2-4
v_gene: TRBV5-6
d_gene: NA
CDR3nt: TGTGCCAGCAGCGCTGGAGTAGCCAAAAACATTCAGTACTTC
CDR3aa: CASSAGVAKNIQYF

j_gene: TRBJ2-2
v_gene: TRBV7-9
d_gene: NA
CDR3nt: TGTGCCAGCAGCAAGGGGGACACCGGGGAGCTGTTTTTT
CDR3aa: CASSKGDTGELFF

j_gene: TRBJ2-3
v_gene: TRBV28
d_gene: NA
CDR3nt: TGTGCCAGCACCCTTCAGGGGAGCTACACAGATACGCAGTATTTT
CDR3aa: CASTLQGSYTDTQYF

j_gene: TRBJ2-7
v_gene: TRBV4-1
d_gene: TRBD1
CDR3nt: TGCGCCAGCAGCCAGCACGGACAGGGTTCCGAGCAGTACTTC
CDR3aa: CASSQHGQGSEQYF

j_gene: TRBJ1-2
v_gene: TRBV9
d_gene: NA
CDR3nt: TGTGCCAGCAGCGTAGGGACGACAGACTATGGCTACACCTTC
CDR3aa: CASSVGTTDYGYTF

j_gene: TRBJ1-1
v_gene: TRBV7-9
d_gene: NA
CDR3nt: TGTGCCAGCAGTGTCGGCACCGGGGGGACAAAAGCTTTCTTT
CDR3aa: CASSVGTGGTKAFF

j_gene: TRBJ2-1
v_gene: TRBV30
d_gene: TRBD2
CDR3nt: TGTGCCGGGAGTGGGGTTAGCGGGAGTAAAAATGAGCAGTTCTTC
CDR3aa: CAGSGVSGSKNEQFF

j_gene: TRBJ2-3
v_gene: TRBV5-4
d_gene: TRBD2
CDR3nt: TGTGCCAGCAGCTCCCGCTGGGGGTCGGGACTAGTCGCAGATACGCAGTATTTT
CDR3aa: CASSSRWGSGLVADTQYF

j_gene: TRBJ2-7
v_gene: TRBV25-1
d_gene: NA
CDR3nt: TGTGCCAGCAGCGGACAGTCCTCCTACGAGCAGTACTTC
CDR3aa: CASSGQSSYEQYF

j_gene: TRBJ2-7
v_gene: TRBV25-1
d_gene: NA
CDR3nt: TGTGCCAGCATCCAGGGTTTCGAGCAGTACTTC
CDR3aa: CASIQGFEQYF

j_gene: TRBJ1-1
v_gene: TRBV6-5
d_gene: NA
CDR3nt: TGTGCCAGCAGTAGCGGCAGGAACACTGAAGCTTTCTTT
CDR3aa: CASSSGRNTEAFF

j_gene: TRBJ1-2
v_gene: TRBV28
d_gene: NA
CDR3nt: TGTGCCAGCGGACAGAGCGCCCTAGGCTACACCTTC
CDR3aa: CASGQSALGYTF

j_gene: TRBJ2-7
v_gene: TRBV5-1
d_gene: TRBD1
CDR3nt: TGCGCCAGCAGCTTATCGACAGGGTCCGAGCAGTACTTC
CDR3aa: CASSLSTGSEQYF

j_gene: TRBJ1-3
v_gene: TRBV25-1
d_gene: NA
CDR3nt: TGTGCCAGCAGTGAATCGTCGTTCTCTGGAAACACCATATATTTT
CDR3aa: CASSESSFSGNTIYF

j_gene: TRBJ2-7
v_gene: TRBV14
d_gene: NA
CDR3nt: TGTGCCAGCAGCCAAGTCGACAGTAATTACGAGGTGTGCTTC
CDR3aa: CASSQVDSNYEVCF

j_gene: TRBJ1-2
v_gene: TRBV20-1
d_gene: NA
CDR3nt: TGCAGTGCTAGACAGGACTATGGCTACACCTTC
CDR3aa: CSARQDYGYTF

j_gene: TRBJ2-7
v_gene: TRBV7-9
d_gene: NA
CDR3nt: TGTGCCAGCAGCGGGACACCATTAGCCTACGAGCAGTACTTC
CDR3aa: CASSGTPLAYEQYF

j_gene: TRBJ2-1
v_gene: TRBV5-1
d_gene: NA
CDR3nt: TGCGCCAGCAGCTCGGACAGCTTAAGGAATGAGCAGTTCTTC
CDR3aa: CASSSDSLRNEQFF

j_gene: TRBJ1-1
v_gene: TRBV2
d_gene: NA
CDR3nt: TGTGCCAGCGAAAGCCTCCTCACTGAAGCTTTCTTT
CDR3aa: CASESLLTEAFF

j_gene: TRBJ2-1
v_gene: TRBV7-9
d_gene: NA
CDR3nt: TGTGCCAGCAGCTTACGGGGGAATGAGCAGTTCTTC
CDR3aa: CASSLRGNEQFF

j_gene: TRBJ2-5
v_gene: TRBV29-1
d_gene: NA
CDR3nt: TGCAGCGGAGACAGGAGAGAGACCCAGTACTTC
CDR3aa: CSGDRRETQYF

j_gene: TRBJ1-4
v_gene: TRBV6-5
d_gene: NA
CDR3nt: TGTGCCAGCAGTTACTCGATCCTGGCGGGGGAAAAACTGTTTTTT
CDR3aa: CASSYSILAGEKLFF

j_gene: TRBJ1-1
v_gene: TRBV29-1
d_gene: TRBD1
CDR3nt: TGCAGCGTTGTACAGGGGGTGACTGAAGCTTTCTTT
CDR3aa: CSVVQGVTEAFF

j_gene: TRBJ1-2
v_gene: TRBV18
d_gene: NA
CDR3nt: TGTGCCAGCTCACCCGACAAAGGATATGGCTACACCTTC
CDR3aa: CASSPDKGYGYTF

j_gene: TRBJ2-2
v_gene: TRBV4-2
d_gene: NA
CDR3nt: TGTGCCAGCAGCCCCGGCGCAGGCCGAAACACCGGGGAGCTGTTTTTT
CDR3aa: CASSPGAGRNTGELFF

j_gene: TRBJ1-5
v_gene: TRBV6-1
d_gene: NA
CDR3nt: TGTGCCAGCAGCCTGACAGTACCCAATCAGCCCCAGCATTTT
CDR3aa: CASSLTVPNQPQHF

j_gene: TRBJ1-5
v_gene: TRBV5-6
d_gene: NA
CDR3nt: TGTGCCAGCAGCTCCTCCGGACAGATCGATCAGCCCCAGCATTTT
CDR3aa: CASSSSGQIDQPQHF

j_gene: TRBJ1-5
v_gene: TRBV4-1
d_gene: NA
CDR3nt: TGCGCCAGCAGCCATTCCCCTGTGCAGCCCCAGCATTTT
CDR3aa: CASSHSPVQPQHF

j_gene: TRBJ2-1
v_gene: TRBV5-1
d_gene: NA
CDR3nt: TGCGCCAGCAGCTTGGGGGGCGATGAGCAGTTCTTC
CDR3aa: CASSLGGDEQFF

j_gene: TRBJ2-5
v_gene: TRBV9
d_gene: NA
CDR3nt: TGTGCCAGCAGCCCCCTCCCCAATGCGGGAGAGACCCAGTACTTC
CDR3aa: CASSPLPNAGETQYF

j_gene: TRBJ1-2
v_gene: TRBV5-1
d_gene: TRBD1
CDR3nt: TGCGCCAGCAGCTGGGGGGACAGCTACTATGGCTACACCTTC
CDR3aa: CASSWGDSYYGYTF

j_gene: TRBJ2-3
v_gene: TRBV30
d_gene: NA
CDR3nt: TGTGCCGGGAGTCACAGGCGTGGGGGGACAGATACGCAGTATTTT
CDR3aa: CAGSHRRGGTDTQYF

j_gene: TRBJ1-5
v_gene: TRBV30
d_gene: TRBD1
CDR3nt: TGTGCCTGGAGTGTAACGGAGGACAGGGTTTATAGCAATCAGCCCCAGCATTTT
CDR3aa: CAWSVTEDRVYSNQPQHF

j_gene: TRBJ1-1
v_gene: TRBV30
d_gene: TRBD1
CDR3nt: TGTGCCTGCGATTGGGCCCCAGGGGGGCTTGAAGCTTTCTTT
CDR3aa: CACDWAPGGLEAFF

j_gene: TRBJ2-7
v_gene: TRBV28
d_gene: NA
CDR3nt: TGTGCCAGCAGCCCCCCCGGGGATCAGTACTTC
CDR3aa: CASSPPGDQYF

j_gene: TRBJ2-2
v_gene: TRBV5-4
d_gene: TRBD2
CDR3nt: TGTGCCAGCAGCCCAGGCGGGACTAGCGGGAGAGGGACCGGGGAGCTGTTTTTT
CDR3aa: CASSPGGTSGRGTGELFF

j_gene: TRBJ2-3
v_gene: TRBV5-1
d_gene: NA
CDR3nt: TGCGCCAGCAGCTTAACCGGGTACGTCACAGATACGCAGTATTTT
CDR3aa: CASSLTGYVTDTQYF

j_gene: TRBJ2-7
v_gene: TRBV10-1
d_gene: NA
CDR3nt: TGCGCCAGCCTGGGACAACGCTACGAGCAGTACTTC
CDR3aa: CASLGQRYEQYF

j_gene: TRBJ1-2
v_gene: TRBV20-1
d_gene: NA
CDR3nt: TGCAGTGCTAGTCGGTCTGGCTACACCTTC
CDR3aa: CSASRSGYTF

j_gene: TRBJ1-5
v_gene: TRBV19
d_gene: NA
CDR3nt: TGTGCCAGTAGTATGGGGGGGGCGAATCAGCCCCAGCATTTT
CDR3aa: CASSMGGANQPQHF

j_gene: TRBJ1-1
v_gene: TRBV19
d_gene: NA
CDR3nt: TGTGCCAGTAGCCCTCGGCTTCAGGGCGGAGGGGCCCAAACTTTCTTT
CDR3aa: CASSPRLQGGGAQTFF

j_gene: TRBJ2-2
v_gene: TRBV10-1
d_gene: NA
CDR3nt: TGCGCCCCGTCTGGAGTCACCGGGGAGCTGTTTTTT
CDR3aa: CAPSGVTGELFF

j_gene: TRBJ2-2
v_gene: TRBV7-9
d_gene: NA
CDR3nt: TGTGCCAGCATTCATTTTGGCAGGGAGGAGGGCACCGGGGAGCTGTTTTTT
CDR3aa: CASIHFGREEGTGELFF

j_gene: TRBJ1-2
v_gene: TRBV29-1
d_gene: TRBD1
CDR3nt: TGCAGCGCTCGATTCCCGGGACAGGCCCAGGGCTACACCTTC
CDR3aa: CSARFPGQAQGYTF

j_gene: TRBJ1-6
v_gene: TRBV30
d_gene: NA
CDR3nt: TGTGCCTGGAAGCAAAGGGGACTTTCACCCCTCCACTTT
CDR3aa: CAWKQRGLSPLHF